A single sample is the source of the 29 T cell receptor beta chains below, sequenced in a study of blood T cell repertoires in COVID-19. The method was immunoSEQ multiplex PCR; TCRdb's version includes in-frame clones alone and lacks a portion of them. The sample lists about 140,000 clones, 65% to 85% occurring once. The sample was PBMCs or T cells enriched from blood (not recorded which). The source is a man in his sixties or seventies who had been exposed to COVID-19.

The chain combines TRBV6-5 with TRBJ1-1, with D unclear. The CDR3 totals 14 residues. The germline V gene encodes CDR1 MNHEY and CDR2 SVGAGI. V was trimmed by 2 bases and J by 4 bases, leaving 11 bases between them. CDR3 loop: CASSYRVAATEAFF. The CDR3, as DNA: TGTGCCAGCAGTTACCGAGTGGCGGCCACTGAAGCTTTCTTT.

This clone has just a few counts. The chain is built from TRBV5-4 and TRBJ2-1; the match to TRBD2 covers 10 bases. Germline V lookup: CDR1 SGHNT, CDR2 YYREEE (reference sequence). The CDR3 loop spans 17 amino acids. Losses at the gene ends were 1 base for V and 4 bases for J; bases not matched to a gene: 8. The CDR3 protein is CASSLSSLAGDYNEQFF. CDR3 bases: TGTGCCAGCAGCTTGTCTTCCCTAGCGGGAGATTACAATGAGCAGTTCTTC.

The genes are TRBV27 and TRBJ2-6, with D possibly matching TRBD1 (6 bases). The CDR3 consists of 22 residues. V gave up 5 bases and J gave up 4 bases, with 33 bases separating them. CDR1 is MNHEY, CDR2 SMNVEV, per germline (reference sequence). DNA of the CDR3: TGTGCCAGCAGTCGAACGACAGGATACCGAACGCCCCCTGAGTCAGGGGCCAACGTCCTGACTTTC. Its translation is CASSRTTGYRTPPESGANVLTF.

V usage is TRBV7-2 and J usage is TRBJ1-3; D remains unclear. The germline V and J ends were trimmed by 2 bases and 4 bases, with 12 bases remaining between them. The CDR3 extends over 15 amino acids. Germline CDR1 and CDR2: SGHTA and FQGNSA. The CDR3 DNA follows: TGTGCCAGCAGCTTAAGAGGCTCTCAGGGAAACACCATATATTTT. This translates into CASSLRGSQGNTIYF. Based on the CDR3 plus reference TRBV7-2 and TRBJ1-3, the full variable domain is GAGVSQSPSNKVTEKGKDVELRCDPISGHTALYWYRQSLGQGLEFLIYFQGNSAPDKSGLPSDRFSAERTGGSVSTLTIQRTQQEDSAVYLCASSLRGSQGNTIYFGEGSWLTVV.

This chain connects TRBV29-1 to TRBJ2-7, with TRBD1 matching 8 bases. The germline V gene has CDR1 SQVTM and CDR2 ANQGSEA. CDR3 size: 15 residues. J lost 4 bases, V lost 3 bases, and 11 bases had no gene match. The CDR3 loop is CSVEWVVDRVYEQYF. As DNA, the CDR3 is TGCAGCGTTGAGTGGGTTGTGGACAGGGTTTACGAGCAGTACTTC.

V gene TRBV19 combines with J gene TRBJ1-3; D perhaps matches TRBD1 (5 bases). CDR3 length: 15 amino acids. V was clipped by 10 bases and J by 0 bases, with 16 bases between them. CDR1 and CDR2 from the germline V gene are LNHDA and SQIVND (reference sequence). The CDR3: CATRREPNSGNTIYF. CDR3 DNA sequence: TGTGCCACCCGCAGGGAACCTAACTCTGGAAACACCATATATTTT.

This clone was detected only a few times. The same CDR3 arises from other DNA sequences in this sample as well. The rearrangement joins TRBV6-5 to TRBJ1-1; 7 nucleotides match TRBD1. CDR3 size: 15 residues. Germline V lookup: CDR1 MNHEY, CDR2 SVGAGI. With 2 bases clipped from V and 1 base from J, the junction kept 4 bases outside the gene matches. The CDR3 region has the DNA TGTGCCAGCAGTTACGGGAGGACAGGGAACACTGAAGCTTTCTTT. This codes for CASSYGRTGNTEAFF.

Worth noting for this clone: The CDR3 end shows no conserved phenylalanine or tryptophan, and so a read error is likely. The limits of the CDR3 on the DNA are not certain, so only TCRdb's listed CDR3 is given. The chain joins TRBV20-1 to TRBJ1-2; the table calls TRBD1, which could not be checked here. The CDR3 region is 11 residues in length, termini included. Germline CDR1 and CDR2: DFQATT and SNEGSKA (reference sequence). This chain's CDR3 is CSARSLGDSRI.

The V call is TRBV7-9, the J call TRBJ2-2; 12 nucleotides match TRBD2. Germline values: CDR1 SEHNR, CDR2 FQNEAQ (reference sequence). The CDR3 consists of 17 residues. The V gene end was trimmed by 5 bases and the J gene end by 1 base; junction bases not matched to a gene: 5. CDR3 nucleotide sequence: TGTGCCAGCAGCCCCGGGACTAGCGGGCTGAACACCGGGGAGCTGTTTTTT. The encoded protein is CASSPGTSGLNTGELFF.

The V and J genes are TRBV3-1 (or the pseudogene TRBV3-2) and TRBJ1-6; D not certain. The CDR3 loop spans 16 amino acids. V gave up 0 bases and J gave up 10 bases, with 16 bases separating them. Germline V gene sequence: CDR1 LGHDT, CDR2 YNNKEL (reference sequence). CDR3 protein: CASSQETARRESPLHF. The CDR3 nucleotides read TGTGCCAGCAGCCAAGAAACAGCCAGACGAGAATCACCCCTCCACTTT.

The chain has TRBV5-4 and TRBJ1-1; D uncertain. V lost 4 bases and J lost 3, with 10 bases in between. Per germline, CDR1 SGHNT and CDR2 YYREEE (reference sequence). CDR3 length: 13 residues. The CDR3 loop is CASSPTGYTEAFF. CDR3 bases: TGTGCCAGCAGCCCGACCGGGTACACTGAAGCTTTCTTT.

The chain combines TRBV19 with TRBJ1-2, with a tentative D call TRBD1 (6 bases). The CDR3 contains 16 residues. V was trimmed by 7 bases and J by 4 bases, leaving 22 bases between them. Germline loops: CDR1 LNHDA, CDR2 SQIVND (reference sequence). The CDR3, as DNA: TGTGCCAGTACCTCGGGGGGGCAGGCGGGATTCTATGGCTACACCTTC. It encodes CASTSGGQAGFYGYTF.

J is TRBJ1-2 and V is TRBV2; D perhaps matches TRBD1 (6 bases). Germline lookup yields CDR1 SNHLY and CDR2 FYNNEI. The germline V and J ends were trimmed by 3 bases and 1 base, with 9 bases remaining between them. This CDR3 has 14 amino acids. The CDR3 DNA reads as TGTGCCAGCAGTGACAGGGGCCTTAACTATGGCTACACCTTC. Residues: CASSDRGLNYGYTF.

CDR3 region: CASSVEGVVGAGTVGETQYF. The CDR3 nucleotides are TGTGCCAGCAGCGTAGAAGGTGTCGTTGGAGCGGGAACGGTAGGAGAGACCCAGTACTTC. J is TRBJ2-5 and V is TRBV9, with 7 positions matching TRBD2. This CDR3 contains 20 residues. Germline CDR1 and CDR2: SGDLS and YYNGEE. V dropped 0 bases and J dropped 4; count of bases not matched to a gene: 21. Variable domain in full (rest from reference TRBV9 and TRBJ2-5): DSGVTQTPKHLITATGQRVTLRCSPRSGDLSVYWYQQSLDQGLQFLIQYYNGEERAKGNILERFSAQQFPDLHSELNLSSLELGDSALYFCASSVEGVVGAGTVGETQYFGPGTRLLVL.

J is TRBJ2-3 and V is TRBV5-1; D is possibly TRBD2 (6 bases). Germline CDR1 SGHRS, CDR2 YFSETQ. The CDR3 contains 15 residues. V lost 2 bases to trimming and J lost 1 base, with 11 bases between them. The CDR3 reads CASSFAGRRTDTQYF. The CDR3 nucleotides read TGCGCCAGCAGCTTCGCCGGGAGACGCACAGATACGCAGTATTTT.

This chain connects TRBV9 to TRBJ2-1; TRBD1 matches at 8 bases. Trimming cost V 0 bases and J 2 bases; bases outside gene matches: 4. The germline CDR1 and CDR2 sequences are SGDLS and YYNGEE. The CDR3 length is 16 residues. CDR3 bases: TGTGCCAGCAGCGTAGCTCGGACAGGGCCCTACAATGAGCAGTTCTTC. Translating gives CASSVARTGPYNEQFF.

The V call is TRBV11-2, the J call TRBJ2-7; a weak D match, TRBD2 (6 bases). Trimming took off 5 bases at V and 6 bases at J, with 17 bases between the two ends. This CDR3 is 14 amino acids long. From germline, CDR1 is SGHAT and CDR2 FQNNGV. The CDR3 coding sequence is TGTGCCAGCAGCCTTGGAGGGGTCACAGGCGAGCAGTACTTC. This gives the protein CASSLGGVTGEQYF.

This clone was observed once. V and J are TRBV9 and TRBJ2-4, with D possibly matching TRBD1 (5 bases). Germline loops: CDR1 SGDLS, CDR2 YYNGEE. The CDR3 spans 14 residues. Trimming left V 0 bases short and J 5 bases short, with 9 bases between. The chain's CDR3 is CASSVDLGQNIQYF. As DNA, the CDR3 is TGTGCCAGCAGCGTAGATCTGGGGCAAAACATTCAGTACTTC. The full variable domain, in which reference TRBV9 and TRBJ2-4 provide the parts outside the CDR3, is DSGVTQTPKHLITATGQRVTLRCSPRSGDLSVYWYQQSLDQGLQFLIQYYNGEERAKGNILERFSAQQFPDLHSELNLSSLELGDSALYFCASSVDLGQNIQYFGAGTRLSVL.

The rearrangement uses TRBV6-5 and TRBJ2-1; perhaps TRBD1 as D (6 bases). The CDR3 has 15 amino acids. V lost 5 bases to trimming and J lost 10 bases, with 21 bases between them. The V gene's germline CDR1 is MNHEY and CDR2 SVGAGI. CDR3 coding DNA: TGTGCCAGCAGTCCCCCCAGGGGCGACAATAACGAGCAGTTCTTC. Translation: CASSPPRGDNNEQFF.

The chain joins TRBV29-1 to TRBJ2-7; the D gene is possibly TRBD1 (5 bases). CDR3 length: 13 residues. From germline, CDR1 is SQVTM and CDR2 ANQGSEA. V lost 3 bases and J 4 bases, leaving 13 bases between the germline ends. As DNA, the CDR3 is TGCAGCGTTGAGGTAGGGGCCCCTTACGAGCAGTACTTC. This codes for CSVEVGAPYEQYF.

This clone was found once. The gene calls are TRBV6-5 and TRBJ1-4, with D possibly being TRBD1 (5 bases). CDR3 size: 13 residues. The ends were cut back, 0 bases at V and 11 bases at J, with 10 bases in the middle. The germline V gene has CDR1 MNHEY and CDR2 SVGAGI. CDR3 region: CASSYSGGAKLFF. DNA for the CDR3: TGTGCCAGCAGTTACTCGGGCGGGGCGAAACTGTTTTTT.

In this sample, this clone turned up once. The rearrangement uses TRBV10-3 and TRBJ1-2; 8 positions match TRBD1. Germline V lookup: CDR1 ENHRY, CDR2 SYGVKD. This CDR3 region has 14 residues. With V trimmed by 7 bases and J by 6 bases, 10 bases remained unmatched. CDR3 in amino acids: CAIKTGQGQDGYTF. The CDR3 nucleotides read TGTGCCATCAAAACCGGACAGGGCCAGGATGGCTACACCTTC.

The CDR3 DNA follows: TGTGCCAGCAGTTCGGGGACTAGCGGTTACAATGAGCAGTTCTTC. As protein: CASSSGTSGYNEQFF. The chain links TRBV28 to TRBJ2-1; 11 nucleotides agree with TRBD2. Germline CDR1 and CDR2: MDHEN and SYDVKM. The CDR3 sequence is 15 residues long. The V and J ends lost 4 bases and 4 bases, in that order; junction bases with no gene match: 3.

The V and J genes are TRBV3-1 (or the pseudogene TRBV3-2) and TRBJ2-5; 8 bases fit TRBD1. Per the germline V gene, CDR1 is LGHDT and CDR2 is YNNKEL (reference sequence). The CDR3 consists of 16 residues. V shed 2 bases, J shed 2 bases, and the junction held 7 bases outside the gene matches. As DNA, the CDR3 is TGTGCCAGCAGCCAAAAAGGACAGGGCCTACAAGAGACCCAGTACTTC. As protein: CASSQKGQGLQETQYF.

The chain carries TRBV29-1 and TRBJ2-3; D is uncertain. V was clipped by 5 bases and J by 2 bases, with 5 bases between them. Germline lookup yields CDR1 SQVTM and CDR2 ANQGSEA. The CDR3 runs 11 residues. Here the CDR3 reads CSVFLTDTQYF. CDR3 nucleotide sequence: TGCAGCGTTTTTCTCACAGATACGCAGTATTTT.

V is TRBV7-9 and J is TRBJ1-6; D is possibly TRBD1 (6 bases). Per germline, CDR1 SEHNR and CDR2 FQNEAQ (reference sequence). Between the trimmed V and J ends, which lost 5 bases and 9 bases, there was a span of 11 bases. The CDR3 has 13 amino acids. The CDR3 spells CASSLDSASPLHF. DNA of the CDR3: TGTGCCAGCAGCCTGGACAGTGCTTCACCCCTCCACTTT.

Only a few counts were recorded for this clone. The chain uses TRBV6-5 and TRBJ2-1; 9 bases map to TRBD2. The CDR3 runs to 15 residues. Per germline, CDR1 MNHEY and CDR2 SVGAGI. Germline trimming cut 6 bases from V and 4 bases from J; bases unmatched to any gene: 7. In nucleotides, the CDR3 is TGTGCCAGCAGAAGAGGGACTAGCAGTTACAATGAGCAGTTCTTC. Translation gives CASRRGTSSYNEQFF.

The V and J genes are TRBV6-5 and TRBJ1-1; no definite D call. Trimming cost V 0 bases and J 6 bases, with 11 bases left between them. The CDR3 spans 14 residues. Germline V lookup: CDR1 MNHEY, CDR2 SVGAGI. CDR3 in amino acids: CASSYSQRVSEAFF. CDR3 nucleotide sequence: TGTGCCAGCAGTTACTCGCAGAGGGTCTCTGAAGCTTTCTTT.

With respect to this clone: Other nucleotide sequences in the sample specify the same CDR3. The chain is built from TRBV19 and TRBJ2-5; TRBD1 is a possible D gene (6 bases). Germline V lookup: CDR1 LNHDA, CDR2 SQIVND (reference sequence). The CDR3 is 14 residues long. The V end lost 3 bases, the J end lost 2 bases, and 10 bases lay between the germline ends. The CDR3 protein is CASSIQGLQETQYF. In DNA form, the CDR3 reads TGTGCCAGTAGTATCCAGGGGCTGCAAGAGACCCAGTACTTC. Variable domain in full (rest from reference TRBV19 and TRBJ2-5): DGGITQSPKYLFRKEGQNVTLSCEQNLNHDAMYWYRQDPGQGLRLIYYSQIVNDFQKGDIAEGYSVSREKKESFPLTVTSAQKNPTAFYLCASSIQGLQETQYFGPGTRLLVL.